This T cell receptor (beta chain) was identified during a study of blood T cell repertoires in COVID-19 (dated by TCRdb to about 2020). For the wider study: Samples covering the acute and convalescent phases of COVID-19 were provided by collaborators in the United States, Italy and Spain. Where available, HLA class I and class II types were obtained from metadata supplied by the sample provider rather than from assay-based typing. The repertoires were made available in a free public database intended to serve as a resource for research on the immune response to SARS-CoV-2. The dataset comprised deeply sampled blood TCRbeta repertoires from subjects exposed to, actively infected with, or recovered from COVID-19. Samples were obtained from the ongoing ImmuneRACE study (first 160 participants) and from 1,254 subjects provided by 6 global collaborators. The prospective study material was composed of cDNA or gDNA derived from T cells, B-cell-depleted T cells, or PBMCs. Sample metadata almost always included a de-identified subject ID, COVID-19 status, age in years and sex. Findings and caveats that apply to the study as a whole: The quantity of clinical and demographic metadata differed by source and by participant and was supplied without curation.

The collaborating institutions used their own protocols to collect whole blood in K2EDTA tubes. For TCRbeta analysis, collaborator samples were shipped as frozen whole blood, as isolated PBMCs, or as DNA extracted from either sample type. The V end loses 1 base and the J end loses 0 bases, and a stretch of 12 bases separates them. The CDR3 sequence holds 17 residues, the cysteine and phenylalanine included. Only the CDR3 region is kept as DNA, spanning 51 bases read in frame from base 1. In the germline V gene, CDR1 corresponds to SGHVS and CDR2 to FQNEAQ. About this clone itself: Its antigen has not been determined. No quality values exist for individual bases; no much larger clone is one base distant.

TCRbeta CDR3 regions were amplified from genomic DNA by means of the immunoSEQ Assay, a bias-controlled multiplex PCR. In the authors' own workflow: Nucleated cell counts per sample were estimated from amplification of reference gene primers within the assay. To quantify the absolute abundance of each unique TCRbeta CDR3 rearrangement, sequence reads were collapsed and filtered. For each sample, productive Simpson clonality was calculated as the square root of Simpson's diversity index across productive rearrangements. As stored in TCRdb, this immuneACCESS dataset retains in-frame rearrangements with V and J assigned. A fraction of the clones does not appear; measured against another copy, unresolved V genes explain less than half of the discrepancy, and the remainder lacks a known reason. The D gene and trimming were derived from the DNA, and the V and J assignments and clone size from that table. The sample records about 64,000 clones, 85% to 90% of which are singletons. The ten largest clones represent roughly 3.2% of the sample.

The sequence derives from a man aged 45 to 65 with active COVID-19. Sequencing was performed on peripheral blood. The V gene is TRBV7-8 and the J gene is TRBJ1-4; the best D guess is TRBD1, with 6 bases matching. The bases are TGTGCCAGCAGCTTAGGGCAAGGGGGTGCAACTAATGAAAAACTGTTTTTT. It specifies CASSLGQGGATNEKLFF.